This T cell receptor beta chain was captured by sequencing in a study of control samples from healthy donors and cancer patients. Only in-frame clones appear in the TCRdb table, and some are missing; sequencing was by immunoSEQ multiplex PCR. The table lists 130,000 to 150,000 clones, 80% to 95% of them singletons. The V end lost 0 bases, the J end lost 4 bases, and 16 bases lay between the germline ends. This CDR3 is built from 16 residues. CDR1 is SGHRS, CDR2 YFSETQ, per germline. The J gene is TRBJ1-1, the V gene TRBV5-1; D is perhaps TRBD1 (5 bases). Sample: blood. This sequence originates from a man aged 25-40 years in good health. CDR3 sequence reads: CASSLERNLGATEAFF. CDR3 coding DNA: TGCGCCAGCAGCTTGGAAAGGAATTTAGGGGCCACTGAAGCTTTCTTT.